This T cell receptor beta chain was captured in a study of graft-versus-host responses after intestinal transplantation. The data were produced by immunoSEQ multiplex PCR, yet TCRdb's version contains in-frame clones alone and is incomplete. The sample contains roughly 60,000 clones, around nine tenths of which appear only once. J was trimmed by 8 bases and V by 2 bases; bases with no gene match: 17. The germline V gene has CDR1 SGHAT and CDR2 FQNNGV. The length of the CDR3 is 18 residues. The TCR originated in a human patient who received an intestinal transplant, so some T cells may come from the graft donor. The sample in question was PBMCs, obtained 26 days after transplant. The genes are TRBV11-2 and TRBJ2-1; 8 bases agree with TRBD2. CDR3 in DNA: TGTGCCAGCAGCTTAAGGGCGCGGACTAGCCGGACCAGCGATGAGCAGTTCTTC. The encoded protein is CASSLRARTSRTSDEQFF. Drawing the rest from reference TRBV11-2 and TRBJ2-1, the complete variable domain is EAGVAQSPRYKIIEKRQSVAFWCNPISGHATLYWYQQILGQGPKLLIQFQNNGVVDDSQLPKDRFSAERLKGVDSTLKIQPAKLEDSAVYLCASSLRARTSRTSDEQFFGPGTRLTVL.